The 22 T cell receptor beta chains below come from one sample, sequenced in a study of T cell responses to AZD1222 COVID-19 vaccine. Data came from immunoSEQ multiplex PCR; TCRdb stores just in-frame clones and leaves some out. The profile covers about 100,000 clones, with 80% to 90% appearing a single time and approximately 15% taken by the ten largest. Specimen: peripheral blood, collected on day 0 of AZD1222 vaccination. All receptors come from an adult in good health.

The chain uses TRBV28 and TRBJ1-2, with 10 nucleotides matching TRBD1. CDR1 is MDHEN, CDR2 SYDVKM, per germline. CDR3 length equals 13 residues. The V segment lost 6 bases and the J segment 5 bases; nucleotides outside the gene matches: 3. CDR3 nucleotides: TGTGCCAGCAGCCGGGGACAGGGGTATGGCTACACCTTC. It translates to CASSRGQGYGYTF.

V and J are TRBV2 and TRBJ2-2; D is possibly TRBD2 (5 bases). V was trimmed by 5 bases and J by 8 bases, leaving 15 bases between them. CDR1 is SNHLY, CDR2 FYNNEI, per germline. The CDR3 spans 14 residues. CDR3 in amino acids: CASSRRFLTGELFF. The CDR3 DNA follows: TGTGCCAGCAGTAGGAGGTTCCTTACAGGGGAGCTGTTTTTT.

As DNA, the CDR3 is TGTGCCATCAGTGAGCGGGAGACCGGGGAGCTGTTTTTT. This sequence encodes CAISERETGELFF. The rearrangement uses TRBV10-3 and TRBJ2-2, with D possibly matching TRBD2 (6 bases). V lost 2 bases to trimming and J lost 5 bases, with 6 bases between them. CDR1 is ENHRY and CDR2 is SYGVKD in the germline V gene. The CDR3 extends over 13 amino acids.

V and J are TRBV9 and TRBJ1-4; maybe TRBD1 (5 bases). CDR1 SGDLS and CDR2 YYNGEE come from the germline V gene. This CDR3 has 16 amino acids. V was cut by 0 bases and J by 7 bases, with 16 bases left in between. CDR3 in DNA: TGTGCCAGCAGCGTAGGCGGTGGGGGGGTTCCTGAAAAACTGTTTTTT. Protein product: CASSVGGGGVPEKLFF. The full variable domain, its missing parts supplied by reference TRBV9 and TRBJ1-4, is DSGVTQTPKHLITATGQRVTLRCSPRSGDLSVYWYQQSLDQGLQFLIQYYNGEERAKGNILERFSAQQFPDLHSELNLSSLELGDSALYFCASSVGGGGVPEKLFFGSGTQLSVL.

The rearrangement joins TRBV7-2 to TRBJ2-5; D call uncertain. Germline V gene lookup returns CDR1 SGHTA and CDR2 FQGNSA. V lost 1 base and J 2 bases, leaving 5 bases between the germline ends. The length of the CDR3 is 13 residues. CDR3 residues: CASSLEVQETQYF. The CDR3, as DNA: TGTGCCAGCAGCTTAGAAGTGCAAGAGACCCAGTACTTC.

The CDR3 region is CASSHTAASGGQETQYF. The CDR3 DNA is TGTGCCAGCAGCCATACCGCGGCGAGCGGGGGACAAGAGACCCAGTACTTC. This chain connects TRBV3-1 (or the pseudogene TRBV3-2) to TRBJ2-5; 8 bases map to TRBD2. V lost 3 bases, J lost 2 bases, and 11 bases stayed unmatched. The CDR3 is 17 amino acids. Germline V gene data show CDR1 as LGHDT and CDR2 as YNNKEL (reference sequence).

The chain joins TRBV24-1 to TRBJ2-3; 12 bases map to TRBD2. Trimming cost V 0 bases and J 6 bases; bases outside gene matches: 12. CDR3 size: 19 residues. Germline-derived CDR1 and CDR2 are KGHDR and SFDVKD. The CDR3 nucleotides are TGTGCCACCAGTGATTTGGCTAAGCTAGCGGGAGGGCCATCGGATACGCAGTATTTT. This encodes CATSDLAKLAGGPSDTQYF.

The chain couples TRBV11-2 to TRBJ2-2; 8 nucleotides agree with TRBD2. In germline, CDR1 is SGHAT, CDR2 FQNNGV. Trimming cost V 7 bases and J 2 bases; bases outside gene matches: 6. The CDR3 is 15 residues long. CDR3 sequence reads: CASTLAGSNTGELFF. The CDR3 DNA reads TGTGCCAGCACTTTAGCGGGATCCAACACCGGGGAGCTGTTTTTT.

This chain joins TRBV5-1 and TRBJ1-4; D is unclear. The CDR3 has 14 amino acids. Germline V lookup: CDR1 SGHRS, CDR2 YFSETQ. V was clipped by 4 bases and J by 0 bases, with 7 bases between them. The chain's CDR3 is CASSPGPTNEKLFF. Written as DNA, the CDR3 is TGCGCCAGCAGCCCTGGCCCAACTAATGAAAAACTGTTTTTT.

This rearrangement joins TRBV4-1 to TRBJ2-5; TRBD2 agrees at 8 bases. CDR1 and CDR2 (germline): MGHRA, YSYEKL. With 0 bases clipped from V and 5 bases from J, the junction kept 8 bases outside the gene matches. The CDR3 is made up of 16 amino acids. CDR3 nucleotides: TGCGCCAGCAGCCAAGAGCCCAGCGGGGGAGGGGAGACCCAGTACTTC. Amino acids: CASSQEPSGGGETQYF.

The rearrangement uses TRBV9 and TRBJ2-7; D perhaps matches TRBD2 (6 bases). Germline V gene lookup returns CDR1 SGDLS and CDR2 YYNGEE. There are 15 residues in the CDR3. The V and J ends lost 1 base and 0 bases respectively, with 11 bases between them. The CDR3 loop reads CASSVTSSSSYEQYF. The CDR3 DNA sequence: TGTGCCAGCAGCGTAACTAGCTCCAGCTCCTACGAGCAGTACTTC.

The rearrangement joins TRBV25-1 to TRBJ1-3; tentatively, D is TRBD1 (6 bases). The CDR3 sequence is 16 residues long. Germline V gene sequence: CDR1 MGHDK, CDR2 SYGVNS. The V and J ends lost 8 bases and 2 bases respectively, with 19 bases between them. Written as DNA, the CDR3 is TGTGCCAGCCCCGCGGGGGCGATGACTACTGGAAACACCATATATTTT. Encoded protein: CASPAGAMTTGNTIYF.

J is TRBJ1-1 and V is TRBV7-2; D not certain. The CDR3 length is 10 residues. V gave up 5 bases and J gave up 7 bases, with 5 bases separating them. CDR1 and CDR2 from the germline V gene are SGHTA and FQGNSA. Written as DNA, the CDR3 is TGTGCCAGCAGCAAATATGAAGCTTTCTTT. It specifies CASSKYEAFF.

The gene calls are TRBV10-3 and TRBJ2-2; TRBD2 matches at 10 bases. CDR1 and CDR2 (germline): ENHRY, SYGVKD. J gave up 8 bases and V 3 bases, and 3 bases lay outside the gene matches. This CDR3 has 14 residues. The CDR3 spells CAISEMGLAGELFF. CDR3 DNA sequence: TGTGCCATCAGTGAAATGGGACTAGCGGGGGAGCTGTTTTTT.

The chain joins TRBV28 to TRBJ1-2; tentatively, D is TRBD1 (6 bases). Germline CDR1 is MDHEN and CDR2 is SYDVKM. The CDR3 has 15 residues. The ends were cut back, 3 bases at V and 2 bases at J, with 13 bases in the middle. CDR3 coding DNA: TGTGCCAGCAGTTTGGGGGGGGCCACCAACTATGGCTACACCTTC. Its protein is CASSLGGATNYGYTF.

The chain has TRBV7-9 and TRBJ2-3; maybe TRBD2 (6 bases). CDR3 length: 12 residues. Germline loops: CDR1 SEHNR, CDR2 FQNEAQ (reference sequence). With 8 bases removed from V and 4 bases from J, the gap between germline ends came to 10 bases. CDR3 protein: CASGGRSDTQYF. CDR3 DNA sequence: TGTGCCAGCGGGGGGAGGTCAGATACGCAGTATTTT.

The rearrangement joins TRBV5-1 to TRBJ1-1; D not certain. CDR1 and CDR2 from the germline V gene are SGHRS and YFSETQ. This CDR3 region has 15 residues. The V and J ends lost 5 bases and 3 bases respectively, with 17 bases between them. The DNA of the CDR3 is TGCGCCAGCAGACCTGTCGTATCCGGGGACACTGAAGCTTTCTTT. Translated: CASRPVVSGDTEAFF.

This clone was picked up one time. The chain couples TRBV5-1 to TRBJ2-5; TRBD2 matches 10 bases. CDR1 SGHRS and CDR2 YFSETQ come from the germline V gene. Trimming removed 3 bases from V and 2 bases from J; junction bases left unmatched: 4. CDR3 length: 15 residues. The CDR3 nucleotides are TGCGCCAGCAGCTGGGTAGCGGGGGGTCAAGAGACCCAGTACTTC. It yields the protein CASSWVAGGQETQYF.

This chain connects TRBV7-2 to TRBJ1-1; 8 positions agree with TRBD1. Trimming at V came to 2 bases and at J to 0 bases, leaving 14 bases not matched to a gene. The CDR3 runs to 19 residues. CDR1 is SGHTA, CDR2 FQGNSA, per germline. This CDR3 reads CASSLRGRSGQGMNTEAFF. The CDR3 region has the DNA TGTGCCAGCAGCTTAAGGGGTAGATCAGGACAGGGCATGAACACTGAAGCTTTCTTT. Supplemented by reference TRBV7-2 and TRBJ1-1, the full variable domain reads GAGVSQSPSNKVTEKGKDVELRCDPISGHTALYWYRQSLGQGLEFLIYFQGNSAPDKSGLPSDRFSAERTGGSVSTLTIQRTQQEDSAVYLCASSLRGRSGQGMNTEAFFGQGTRLTVV.

The V and J genes are TRBV27 and TRBJ2-1; perhaps D is TRBD1 or TRBD2 (6 bases each). Trimming shortened V by 3 bases and J by 3 bases, and 12 bases separated the two germline ends. This CDR3 contains 15 residues. Germline values: CDR1 MNHEY, CDR2 SMNVEV (reference sequence). As DNA, the CDR3 is TGTGCCAGCAGTTTTGCCGGGGGCAACTACAATGAGCAGTTCTTC. Residues: CASSFAGGNYNEQFF.

This sequence joins TRBV25-1 and TRBJ2-3; 9 bases agree with TRBD2. CDR1 and CDR2 (germline): MGHDK, SYGVNS. J was trimmed by 6 bases and V by 3 bases; bases with no gene match: 13. The CDR3 runs to 17 residues. CDR3 sequence reads: CASSDRAGGFRRDTQYF. CDR3 DNA sequence: TGTGCCAGCAGTGATCGAGCGGGAGGTTTTCGGCGGGATACGCAGTATTTT.

V and J are TRBV2 and TRBJ1-1; D unclear. From germline, CDR1 is SNHLY and CDR2 FYNNEI. CDR3 size: 13 residues. V was shortened by 5 bases and J by 1 base, with 8 bases between the two germline ends. The CDR3 is CASSKGENTEAFF. In DNA form, the CDR3 reads TGTGCCAGCAGTAAGGGAGAGAACACTGAAGCTTTCTTT.